These 15 T cell receptor beta chains were sequenced from one sample in a study of CD8 T cells in ankylosing spondylitis. TCRdb re-derived calls from the 5' RACE reads in MiXCR, one entry per CDR3 protein. The sample shows some 90,000 distinct CDR3 sequences, 25% to 35% of them seen only once. Sequenced: blood, either unsorted or a sorted T cell fraction (not recorded which). Source of these receptors: a male donor with ankylosing spondylitis or in good health (not recorded which).

The V call is TRBV20-1, the J call TRBJ2-3, with no clear D. Deletions cut 7 bases from V and 3 bases from J, with 8 bases between. The CDR3 length is 11 residues. Germline V gives CDR1 DFQATT, CDR2 SNEGSKA (reference sequence). CDR3 amino acids: CSVRRTDTQYF. In nucleotides, the CDR3 is TGCAGTGTTCGGCGGACAGATACGCAGTATTTT.

The chain employs TRBV5-1 and TRBJ2-1; D ambiguous. Germline CDR1 SGHRS, CDR2 YFSETQ. Trimming left V 2 bases short and J 5 bases short, with 8 bases between. The CDR3 runs to 13 residues. The CDR3 bases are TGCGCCAGCAGCTTAGGGATTGACAATGAGCAGTTCTTC. Its protein is CASSLGIDNEQFF.

CDR3 in amino acids: CATSDRGGGTDTQYF. For the CDR3, the DNA is TGTGCCACCAGTGATCGCGGCGGAGGGACAGATACGCAGTATTTT. The chain couples TRBV24-1 to TRBJ2-3; D perhaps matches TRBD2 (6 bases). V dropped 3 bases and J dropped 3 bases, with 12 bases sitting between them. Germline CDR1 KGHDR, CDR2 SFDVKD. The CDR3 consists of 15 residues.

This clonotype has just a few counts. This chain connects TRBV4-1 to TRBJ1-6; a weak D match, TRBD1 (6 bases). This CDR3 has 15 amino acids. V was shortened by 3 bases and J by 5 bases, with 11 bases between the two germline ends. Germline CDR1 MGHRA, CDR2 YSYEKL. In DNA form, the CDR3 reads TGCGCCAGCAGCCACCGAGGGGGAGATAATTCACCCCTCCACTTT. This codes for CASSHRGGDNSPLHF.

The chain links TRBV5-1 to TRBJ2-1; TRBD1 aligns across 8 bases. The CDR3 is 15 residues long. J gave up 2 bases and V 4 bases, and 5 bases lay outside the gene matches. The germline gives CDR1 SGHRS, CDR2 YFSETQ. For the CDR3, the DNA is TGCGCCAGCAGCGACCGACAGGGGACCTACAATGAGCAGTTCTTC. Translation gives CASSDRQGTYNEQFF.

In this sample, this clonotype turned up a few times. The chain combines TRBV7-7 with TRBJ2-1; the match to TRBD1 covers 7 bases. Germline V gene sequence: CDR1 SSHAT, CDR2 FNYEAQ (reference sequence). CDR3 length: 15 amino acids. V gave up 5 bases and J gave up 0 bases; unmatched junction bases: 4. The CDR3 spells CASSTDRSSYNEQFF. The DNA for the CDR3 is TGTGCCAGCAGCACGGACAGGAGCTCCTACAATGAGCAGTTCTTC.

The rearrangement joins TRBV10-3 to TRBJ2-7; 10 bases agree with TRBD1. The junction had 5 bases not matched to a gene; V was cut back by 5 bases and J by 4 bases. The V gene's germline CDR1 is ENHRY and CDR2 SYGVKD. This CDR3 comprises 14 residues. CDR3 sequence: CAISSGQGSYEQYF. The CDR3 bases are TGTGCCATCAGTTCGGGACAGGGGTCGTACGAGCAGTACTTC.

The chain combines TRBV5-4 with TRBJ2-7, with 9 bases lining up with TRBD1. The germline V gene has CDR1 SGHNT and CDR2 YYREEE (reference sequence). The trim removed 4 bases at V and 4 bases at J, leaving 6 bases unmatched. The CDR3 has 14 residues. CDR3: CASSIGTGNYEQYF. CDR3 in DNA: TGTGCCAGCAGCATTGGGACAGGGAATTACGAGCAGTACTTC.

The chain recombines TRBV4-1 with TRBJ2-2; 7 bases map to TRBD2. J was trimmed by 5 bases and V by 11 bases; bases with no gene match: 14. This CDR3 region has 15 residues. The germline V gene has CDR1 MGHRA and CDR2 YSYEKL. The CDR3 DNA follows: TGCGCCGCTAGGGCGGCGGGAGATCGGACCGGGGAGCTGTTTTTT. The encoded protein is CAARAAGDRTGELFF.

V usage is TRBV12-3 or TRBV12-4 and J usage is TRBJ1-1; 9 positions agree with TRBD1. The CDR3 extends over 13 amino acids. Germline trimming cut 7 bases from V and 4 bases from J; bases unmatched to any gene: 4. The CDR3 DNA is TGTGCCAGCACCCTGGGACAGGGCACTGAAGCTTTCTTT. Protein sequence: CASTLGQGTEAFF.

This clonotype was observed a handful of times. The chain has TRBV10-3 and TRBJ2-3; perhaps TRBD2 as D (5 bases). This CDR3 comprises 15 residues. Germline CDR1 and CDR2: ENHRY and SYGVKD. With 11 bases removed from V and 1 base from J, the gap between germline ends came to 19 bases. In DNA, the CDR3 is TGTGCCTTAGGATCAGGAATGGAGGGCACAGATACGCAGTATTTT. This translates into CALGSGMEGTDTQYF.

The chain carries TRBV29-1 and TRBJ1-1; D remains unclear. Germline V lookup: CDR1 SQVTM, CDR2 ANQGSEA. V gave up 0 bases and J gave up 7 bases, with 18 bases separating them. This CDR3 is built from 15 residues. The CDR3 sequence is CSVEDRIPGRSEAFF. As DNA, the CDR3 is TGCAGCGTTGAAGATCGTATTCCTGGCAGGAGTGAAGCTTTCTTT.

The chain is built from TRBV20-1 and TRBJ1-5, with 9 bases identical to TRBD1. The germline V gene has CDR1 DFQATT and CDR2 SNEGSKA (reference sequence). The CDR3 runs to 17 residues. Trimming cost V 0 bases and J 6 bases; bases outside gene matches: 12. In DNA, the CDR3 is TGCAGTGCTAGAGACTGGGGGGGGGACAGGGAAGGTCAGCCCCAGCATTTT. Translated: CSARDWGGDREGQPQHF.

In this sample, this clonotype turned up a few times. This sequence joins TRBV5-1 and TRBJ2-3, with D hard to call. The length of the CDR3 is 13 residues. Looked up from germline, CDR1 is SGHRS and CDR2 is YFSETQ. V was cut by 0 bases and J by 8 bases, with 10 bases left in between. CDR3 DNA sequence: TGCGCCAGCAGCTTGGATTCGATGGGTACGCAGTATTTT. It translates to CASSLDSMGTQYF.

This clonotype was counted ten times or more. This sequence joins TRBV20-1 and TRBJ1-1; D gene ambiguous. CDR1 DFQATT and CDR2 SNEGSKA come from the germline V gene (reference sequence). The V end lost 8 bases, the J end lost 1 base, and 8 bases lay between the germline ends. This CDR3 is 11 amino acids long. The DNA of the CDR3 is TGCAGTCCCAGCCGGAACACTGAAGCTTTCTTT. Translated: CSPSRNTEAFF.